This TCR beta chain was found in a study of coeliac disease. Sequencing used immunoSEQ multiplex PCR; TCRdb keeps in-frame clones, though not all of them. The data hold several thousand clones, with 50% to 65% observed a single time. This clone was seen more than once but under ten times. This TCR was sampled from an older woman with active celiac disease. Sequencing used lamina propria lymphocytes from the gut.

The chain's CDR3 is CASSQDLRGELFF. In DNA form, the CDR3 reads TGCGCCAGCAGCCAAGATCTCCGCGGGGAGCTGTTTTTT. This chain connects TRBV4-3 to TRBJ2-2; no clear D. V was shortened by 0 bases and J by 7 bases, with 6 bases between the two germline ends. Germline CDR1 reads LGHNA; CDR2 reads YSLEER. This CDR3 has 13 amino acids.